This T cell receptor beta chain stems from a study of shared clonotypes between healthy human individuals. Study conclusions and caveats: It was anticipated that sequencing depth would influence how many clonotypes donors shared.

The germline gives CDR1 SGHKS, CDR2 YYEKEE (reference sequence). V was trimmed by 0 bases and J by 0 bases, leaving 5 bases between them. CDR3 size: 14 residues. This clone occurred a few times. The antigen remains undetermined. The authors ran the assay at deep level. Original handling: ImmunoSEQ junction-only sequences lacked quality scores, so their filtering differed. Sequencing was performed with immunoSEQ multiplex PCR; in TCRdb, only in-frame clones are kept and a portion is missing. V, J and clone size are those of that table, while D and trimming were read from the DNA. The sample includes fewer than 1.6 million clones, about 98.5% seen only once; the top ten take around 0.33%. CD45RA+ naive and CD45RA-negative memory subsets were separated from CD4+ cells.

J is TRBJ2-3 and V is TRBV5-5; D is uncertain. Sequencing was performed on naive CD4+ T cells sorted from blood. The subset here: CD45RA+ positively selected. The TCR originated in a man in his thirties or forties in good health. This CDR3 reads CASSLGRSTDTQYF. The CDR3 nucleotides read TGTGCCAGCAGCTTGGGACGGAGCACAGATACGCAGTATTTT.